This record covers a single T cell receptor beta chain. Clones were read by immunoSEQ multiplex PCR, and TCRdb kept only the in-frame ones, dropping some. This sample has about 74,000 clones, with about four fifths found just once. This entry comes from a study of OX40 agonist ivuxolimab in advanced cancers. Looked up from germline, CDR1 is MNHEY and CDR2 is SVGAGI. The length of the CDR3 is 14 residues. Germline trimming cut 5 bases from V and 2 bases from J; bases unmatched to any gene: 5. The chain has TRBV6-5 and TRBJ1-2, with 7 bases that match TRBD1. The receptor was isolated from an adult with an advanced solid tumor such as melanoma, head and neck, liver or kidney cancer. The material was CD4+ or CD8+ T cells sorted from blood, obtained in a trial of the OX40 agonist ivuxolimab. The CDR3 sequence: CASSGTVGNYGYTF. CDR3 in DNA: TGTGCCAGCAGTGGGACAGTGGGAAACTATGGCTACACCTTC.